The rows below give T cell receptor beta chains drawn from one sample of a study of OX40 agonist ivuxolimab in advanced cancers. Only in-frame clones appear in the TCRdb table, and some are missing; sequencing was by immunoSEQ multiplex PCR. Here the sample spans 65,000 to 90,000 clones, more than 85% being singletons. The sample consisted of CD4+ or CD8+ T cells sorted from blood, taken in a trial of the OX40 agonist ivuxolimab. The receptors were gathered from an adult with an advanced solid tumor such as melanoma, head and neck, liver or kidney cancer. Both conserved end residues are trimmed from each CDR3.

V | CDR3
TRBV5-6 | ASSLAPITGELF
TRBV29-1 | SVGLRTRRDTEAF
TRBV6-6 | ASRTSYEQY
TRBV6-6 | ASSAGTIEQF
TRBV7-6 | ASSPTPSAGELF
TRBV19 | ASSRDRIEAF
TRBV4-1 | ASSQETDYNEQF
TRBV11-2 | ASSFGETEAF
TRBV6-1 | ASSEGPGRGQGYEQY
TRBV9 | ASSPWTGGNEKLF
TRBV7-9 | ASSGTGLGYT
TRBV14 | ASSPVAGLDSPLH
TRBV9 | ASSTTRGRYTDTQY
TRBV9 | ASSPPGEGGTNEKLF
TRBV7-2 | ASSSGQIYGYT
TRBV9 | ASSPSGGSSYNSPLH
TRBV4-2 | ASSQEGQWNTEAF
TRBV6-5 | ASSYSGRGPYEQY
TRBV11-2 | ASSLVLQETQY
TRBV4-3 | ASSQGFAGANVLT
TRBV4-1 | ASSQRFQLNQPQH
TRBV19 | ASSIQGSSYEQY
TRBV13 | ASSPRTVRNTIY
TRBV5-6 | ASSDGTSYYEQY
TRBV13 | ASSTGYSPLH
TRBV7-6 | ASSTHSGLGTSPLH